Listed below are T cell receptor beta chains from one sample, sequenced in a study of identical twins. TCRdb processed the 5' RACE reads anew with MiXCR; each CDR3 protein has one entry. The sample yields under 300,000 distinct CDR3 sequences, over 13% seen once. The specimen was memory (CD45RO+) T cells sorted from blood. These receptors all stem from a woman aged 18-35 years in good health. The CDR3 runs from the conserved cysteine through the conserved F or W. The D gene is left open where the match is weak. Size tells how often a clone was seen (once, few, many) or the class of an expanded clone, and some rows leave it out.

CDR3 length	D gene	V gene	J gene	clone size	CDR3 DNA	CDR3 protein
15	TRBD2	TRBV20-1	TRBJ2-3	few	TGCAGTGCTACTAGCGGGGGTACCCACACAGATACGCAGTATTTT	CSATSGGTHTDTQYF
13	NA	TRBV6-6	TRBJ1-2	NA	TGTGCCAGCAGTTACGGACAGAACTATGGCTACACCTTC	CASSYGQNYGYTF
14	TRBD2	TRBV19	TRBJ2-1	few	TGTGCCAGTAGTCAGCTAGCGGGAAGTAATGAGCAGTTCTTC	CASSQLAGSNEQFF
14	TRBD2	TRBV7-2	TRBJ2-1	many	TGTGCCAGCAGGCGGGGGGGAACGGTCAATGAGCAGTTCTTC	CASRRGGTVNEQFF
14	NA	TRBV5-1	TRBJ1-2	few	TGCGCCAGCAGCACAACGGGACTTTCGTATGGCTACACCTTC	CASSTTGLSYGYTF
14	NA	TRBV4-3	TRBJ2-1	few	TGCGCCAGCAGCCAAGAGACCAGGGCGGGTGAGCAGTTCTTC	CASSQETRAGEQFF
12	NA	TRBV10-3	TRBJ1-2	NA	TGTGCCATCAGTGAATCGAGATATGGCTACACCTTC	CAISESRYGYTF
16	NA	TRBV21-1	TRBJ2-7	NA	TGTGCCAGCAGCAAAACCCCCACCGCGGGGAGATACGAGCAGTACTTC	CASSKTPTAGRYEQYF
15	NA	TRBV7-9	TRBJ1-2	few	TGTGCCAGCACCCTACTCGTCCAGGGCTACTATGGCTACACCTTC	CASTLLVQGYYGYTF
14	TRBD1	TRBV20-1	TRBJ1-5	NA	TGCAGTGCTGGAAGAGGGACAGGGAACCAGCCCCAGCATTTT	CSAGRGTGNQPQHF
13	NA	TRBV5-6	TRBJ1-2	few	TGTGCCAGCAGCTTCTCAGGGAGTAGAGGCTACACCTTC	CASSFSGSRGYTF
12	TRBD1	TRBV7-9	TRBJ1-2	few	TGTGCCAGCGTCGACAGGGACTATGGCTACACCTTC	CASVDRDYGYTF
14	NA	TRBV11-2	TRBJ1-1	few	TGTGCCAGCAGCTTTGGGGTCAGCAACACTGAAGCTTTCTTT	CASSFGVSNTEAFF
13	NA	TRBV27	TRBJ2-6	NA	TGTGCCAGCAGGCAATCTGGGGCCAACGTCCTGACTTTC	CASRQSGANVLTF
14	TRBD2	TRBV10-2	TRBJ2-2	NA	TGCGCCACCTTAGCGGGGGGTGTCGGCGGGGAGCTGTTTTTT	CATLAGGVGGELFF
13	NA	TRBV10-2	TRBJ1-1	NA	TGCGCCAGCAGTGATTGGGGGAACACTGAAGCTTTCTTT	CASSDWGNTEAFF
15	TRBD1	TRBV7-9	TRBJ2-1	few	TGTGCCAGCAGCTTAGCGCAGGCCAGGGGGTATGAGCAGTTCTTC	CASSLAQARGYEQFF
14	TRBD1	TRBV25-1	TRBJ1-2	many	TGTGCCAGCAGTCGGGGACAGGGAGACTATGGCTACACCTTC	CASSRGQGDYGYTF
13	NA	TRBV18	TRBJ2-7	NA	TGTGCCAGCTCACCCAGGGGTCCCTACGAGCAGTACTTC	CASSPRGPYEQYF
17	NA	TRBV18	TRBJ1-1	NA	TGTGCCAGCTCACCGACTCTATCAGGGGCAATGAACACTGAAGCTTTCTTT	CASSPTLSGAMNTEAFF
13	NA	TRBV5-1	TRBJ2-3	many	TGCGCCAGCAGCGTGTTGGAGACAGATACGCAGTATTTT	CASSVLETDTQYF
13	NA	TRBV6-1	TRBJ2-2	few	TGTGCCAGCATGAGAGGTGGCACCGGGGAGCTGTTTTTT	CASMRGGTGELFF
14	NA	TRBV9	TRBJ2-3	NA	TGTGCCAGCAGCGAGGACAGTCGGTCAGTTACGCAGTATTTT	CASSEDSRSVTQYF
14	TRBD1	TRBV7-2	TRBJ1-5	NA	TGTGCCAGCAGCTTAGCGGCAGGGGGTCAGCCCCAGCATTTT	CASSLAAGGQPQHF
15	NA	TRBV21-1	TRBJ2-7	few	TGTGCCAGCATCCCGGGACTAGCGGGTACCTACGAGCAGTACTTC	CASIPGLAGTYEQYF
15	NA	TRBV20-1	TRBJ1-2	NA	TGCAGTGCTATACCCGCTGAAATCGCTGGCTATGGCTACACCTTC	CSAIPAEIAGYGYTF
14	NA	TRBV5-5	TRBJ2-2	many	TGTGCCAGCAGCTTGGTAGAGGACACCGGGGAGCTGTTTTTT	CASSLVEDTGELFF
14	TRBD1	TRBV12-3/TRBV12-4	TRBJ1-6	many	TGTGCCAGCAGTCGGGACAGGGCGAAGTCACCCCTCCACTTT	CASSRDRAKSPLHF
13	TRBD1	TRBV5-1	TRBJ1-1	NA	TGCGCCAGCAGCCGAGGGGACAGGGGTGAAGCTTTCTTT	CASSRGDRGEAFF
13	NA	TRBV5-5	TRBJ1-1	NA	TGTGCCAGCAGCTTACGGGAGAGGGCTGAAGCTTTCTTT	CASSLRERAEAFF
15	NA	TRBV20-1	TRBJ2-7	many	TGCAGTGCTAGAGTTGGGCGCTCTTGGGACTACGAGCAGTACTTC	CSARVGRSWDYEQYF
14	NA	TRBV3-1	TRBJ2-7	NA	TGTGCCAGCAGCCAAGTACAGGGATCCTACGAGCAGTACTTC	CASSQVQGSYEQYF
13	NA	TRBV5-1	TRBJ2-5	NA	TGCGCCAGCAGACTAGTGGGAACAGAGACCCAGTACTTC	CASRLVGTETQYF
14	NA	TRBV29-1	TRBJ2-3	NA	TGCAGCGTTGAAATGGGGATTGGGGGAGATACGCAGTATTTT	CSVEMGIGGDTQYF
15	NA	TRBV20-1	TRBJ2-5	many	TGCAGTGCTAGACTCGTGGGGGCCGGCCAAGAGACCCAGTACTTC	CSARLVGAGQETQYF
14	NA	TRBV5-1	TRBJ2-2	few	TGCGCCAGCAGTCGAGACTTCGGCACCGGGGAGCTGTTTTTT	CASSRDFGTGELFF
16	TRBD2	TRBV20-1	TRBJ2-1	NA	TGCAGTGCTAGGTATCTAGGGCTAGCGGGAGCTGGTGAGCAGTTCTTC	CSARYLGLAGAGEQFF
11	NA	TRBV20-1	TRBJ2-5	NA	TGCAGTGCTCCACGGCAGGAGACCCAGTACTTC	CSAPRQETQYF
15	TRBD1	TRBV5-1	TRBJ1-5	NA	TGCGCCAGCAGCTCGTCCGGGACAGGGAGTGAGCCCCAGCATTTT	CASSSSGTGSEPQHF
14	TRBD1	TRBV12-3/TRBV12-4	TRBJ2-3	many	TGTGCCAGCAGTAACTCCGGGACAGGAGATACGCAGTATTTT	CASSNSGTGDTQYF